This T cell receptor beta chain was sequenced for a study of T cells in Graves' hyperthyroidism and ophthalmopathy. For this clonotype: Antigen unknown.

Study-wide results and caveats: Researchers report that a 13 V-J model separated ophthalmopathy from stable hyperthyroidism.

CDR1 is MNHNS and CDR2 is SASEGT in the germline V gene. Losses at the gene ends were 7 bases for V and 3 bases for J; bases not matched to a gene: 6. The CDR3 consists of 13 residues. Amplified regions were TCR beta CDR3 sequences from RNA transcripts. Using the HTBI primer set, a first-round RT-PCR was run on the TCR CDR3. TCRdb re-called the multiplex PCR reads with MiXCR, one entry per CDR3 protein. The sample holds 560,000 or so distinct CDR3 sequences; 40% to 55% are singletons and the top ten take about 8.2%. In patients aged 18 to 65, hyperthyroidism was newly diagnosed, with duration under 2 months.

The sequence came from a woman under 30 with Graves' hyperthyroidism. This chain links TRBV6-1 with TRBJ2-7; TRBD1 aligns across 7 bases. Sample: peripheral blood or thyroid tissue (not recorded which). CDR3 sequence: CASNLRQGYEQYF. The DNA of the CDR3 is TGTGCCAGCAACCTCCGACAGGGCTACGAGCAGTACTTC.